This T cell receptor beta chain came from a study of spatial heterogeneity in lung cancer. The CDR3 is 14 amino acids. The V gene end was trimmed by 7 bases and the J gene end by 5 bases; junction bases not matched to a gene: 5. Germline lookup yields CDR1 SGHTA and CDR2 FQGNSA. Overall study findings and caveats: Tumors with more nonsynonymous mutations had more expanded intratumoral alpha and beta TCRs.

Time point indicated: sample taken at primary tumor resection. Individually, TCR cDNA molecules were each labelled with a unique molecular identifier. TCRdb ran MiXCR on the 5' RACE reads and lists one entry per CDR3 protein. The table records 5,900 or so distinct CDR3 sequences, 1.3% of them present only once. The table lists this clonotype with many counts. Its antigen is not known. The sequences come from lung tumor tissue, collected at surgery. V gene TRBV7-2 combines with J gene TRBJ1-5; the match to TRBD1 covers 10 bases. The receptor was isolated from a male donor with early-stage non-small cell lung cancer. CDR3 sequence reads: CASTTGTGDQPQHF. CDR3 sequence (DNA): TGTGCCAGCACTACCGGGACAGGGGATCAGCCCCAGCATTTT.